Shown below are 21 T cell receptor beta chains from a single sample sequenced in a study of cytomegalovirus exposure and HLA in healthy donors. Profiled with immunoSEQ multiplex PCR; TCRdb holds only in-frame clones, not every one. The table lists over 90,000 clones, approximately 94% of them singletons. Sequenced sample: PBMCs. These receptors originate from a young woman in good health and CMV-seronegative.

The rearrangement links TRBV27 to TRBJ1-2; D is undetermined. Germline CDR1 MNHEY, CDR2 SMNVEV (reference sequence). This CDR3 is 16 amino acids long. Trimming stripped 6 bases from V and 0 bases from J, with 17 bases between. CDR3: CASSPRRLETNYGYTF. Written as DNA, the CDR3 is TGTGCCAGCAGCCCGAGACGGCTAGAAACTAACTATGGCTACACCTTC.

The rearrangement links TRBV29-1 to TRBJ1-1; 7 nucleotides agree with TRBD1. CDR1 and CDR2 (germline): SQVTM, ANQGSEA. The trim removed 8 bases at V and 0 bases at J, leaving 6 bases unmatched. This CDR3 comprises 13 residues. CDR3 in DNA: TGCAGCTCGGGGGGGACAGTGAACACTGAAGCTTTCTTT. Its protein product is CSSGGTVNTEAFF.

This rearrangement joins TRBV25-1 to TRBJ1-1; D remains ambiguous. The CDR3 loop spans 15 amino acids. Germline CDR1 and CDR2: MGHDK and SYGVNS. V was trimmed by 3 bases and J by 0 bases, leaving 11 bases between them. The CDR3 region is CASSDHEHVNTEAFF. CDR3 nucleotides: TGTGCCAGCAGTGATCATGAACATGTGAACACTGAAGCTTTCTTT.

The gene calls are TRBV7-2 and TRBJ2-5; D unresolved. The length of the CDR3 is 13 residues. The V end lost 5 bases, the J end lost 5 bases, and 12 bases lay between the germline ends. Germline V gene sequence: CDR1 SGHTA, CDR2 FQGNSA. Here the CDR3 reads CASSRDTTETQYF. CDR3 bases: TGTGCCAGCAGCCGAGACACGACGGAGACCCAGTACTTC. Full variable domain (remainder filled in from reference TRBV7-2 and TRBJ2-5): GAGVSQSPSNKVTEKGKDVELRCDPISGHTALYWYRQSLGQGLEFLIYFQGNSAPDKSGLPSDRFSAERTGGSVSTLTIQRTQQEDSAVYLCASSRDTTETQYFGPGTRLLVL.

The rearrangement uses TRBV11-2 and TRBJ2-3; 10 nucleotides agree with TRBD2. The CDR3 runs to 13 residues. V trimming: 11 bases; J trimming: 2 bases; junction bases outside the gene matches: 4. Per the germline V gene, CDR1 is SGHAT and CDR2 is FQNNGV. CDR3: CAGSGGATDTQYF. The CDR3 DNA sequence: TGTGCCGGGAGCGGGGGGGCCACAGATACGCAGTATTTT. The full variable domain, its missing parts supplied by reference TRBV11-2 and TRBJ2-3, is EAGVAQSPRYKIIEKRQSVAFWCNPISGHATLYWYQQILGQGPKLLIQFQNNGVVDDSQLPKDRFSAERLKGVDSTLKIQPAKLEDSAVYLCAGSGGATDTQYFGPGTRLTVL.

This rearrangement joins TRBV25-1 to TRBJ1-4, with TRBD1 as a possible D gene (5 bases). Trimming took off 4 bases at V and 4 bases at J, with 10 bases between the two ends. Germline assignment: CDR1 MGHDK and CDR2 SYGVNS. This CDR3 has 14 residues. CDR3 region: CASSGGHYNEKLFF. As DNA, the CDR3 is TGTGCCAGCAGTGGGGGCCACTATAATGAAAAACTGTTTTTT. The full variable domain, with the rest looked up from reference TRBV25-1 and TRBJ1-4, is EADIYQTPRYLVIGTGKKITLECSQTMGHDKMYWYQQDPGMELHLIHYSYGVNSTEKGDLSSESTVSRIRTEHFPLTLESARPSHTSQYLCASSGGHYNEKLFFGSGTQLSVL.

CDR3 sequence: CASSYSMASGGYEQYF. The CDR3 DNA reads TGTGCCAGCAGTTACTCGATGGCTAGCGGGGGGTACGAGCAGTACTTC. The rearrangement links TRBV6-5 to TRBJ2-7, with 11 bases lining up with TRBD2. The ends lost 0 bases at V and 4 bases at J; junction bases unmatched: 5. The length of the CDR3 is 16 residues. Germline assignment: CDR1 MNHEY and CDR2 SVGAGI.

A single count supports this clone. The chain joins TRBV6-5 to TRBJ2-2; D is possibly TRBD2 (7 bases). The CDR3 spans 15 residues. V lost 4 bases to trimming and J lost 1 base, with 10 bases between them. Germline CDR1 reads MNHEY; CDR2 reads SVGAGI. The CDR3 bases are TGTGCCAGCAGTTGGGGGGGCGGGAACACCGGGGAGCTGTTTTTT. Its protein product is CASSWGGGNTGELFF.

The genes are TRBV2 and TRBJ1-2, with D hard to call. Trimming removed 2 bases at V and 6 bases at J, with 10 bases between. The CDR3 loop spans 13 amino acids. CDR1 is SNHLY and CDR2 is FYNNEI in the germline V gene. This CDR3 is CASSETGDHGYTF. In nucleotides, the CDR3 is TGTGCCAGCAGTGAAACCGGAGATCATGGCTACACCTTC.

The chain combines TRBV7-9 with TRBJ2-1; maybe TRBD2 (6 bases). Germline assignment: CDR1 SEHNR and CDR2 FQNEAQ (reference sequence). This CDR3 is 17 amino acids long. Trimming took 5 bases from V and 4 from J, leaving 21 bases between them. For the CDR3, the DNA is TGTGCCAGCAGCCCCCGGACTACCGACCTCGTTTACAATGAGCAGTTCTTC. Its protein product is CASSPRTTDLVYNEQFF.

This rearrangement joins TRBV18 to TRBJ2-2; 8 nucleotides match TRBD1. The CDR3 contains 17 residues. The germline V gene has CDR1 KGHSH and CDR2 LQKENI. J lost 4 bases, V lost 5 bases, and 12 bases had no gene match. The CDR3, as DNA: TGTGCCAGCTCATCAAGTTCGGGACAGGTTGGCACCGGGGAGCTGTTTTTT. It encodes CASSSSSGQVGTGELFF.

The chain recombines TRBV5-1 with TRBJ2-1, with 9 bases identical to TRBD2. Germline V gene data show CDR1 as SGHRS and CDR2 as YFSETQ. Unmatched junction bases numbered 8, after V lost 3 bases and J lost 4 bases. The CDR3 has 16 amino acids. Written as DNA, the CDR3 is TGCGCCAGCAGCTCCGGGACTAGCCAGGCATACAATGAGCAGTTCTTC. It yields the protein CASSSGTSQAYNEQFF. Complete variable domain (other parts from reference TRBV5-1 and TRBJ2-1): KAGVTQTPRYLIKTRGQQVTLSCSPISGHRSVSWYQQTPGQGLQFLFEYFSETQRNKGNFPGRFSGRQFSNSRSEMNVSTLELGDSALYLCASSSGTSQAYNEQFFGPGTRLTVL.

The chain recombines TRBV19 with TRBJ2-6; 7 bases match TRBD1. V was pared by 9 bases and J by 0 bases, with 5 bases of the junction left unmatched. Germline V gene sequence: CDR1 LNHDA, CDR2 SQIVND (reference sequence). The CDR3 is 15 residues long. The CDR3 loop reads CASHRGSSGANVLTF. In nucleotides, the CDR3 is TGTGCCAGCCACAGGGGCAGCTCTGGGGCCAACGTCCTGACTTTC.

The CDR3 spells CASSNTGTGSYEQYF. CDR3 bases: TGTGCCAGCAGCAACACCGGGACAGGGTCTTACGAGCAGTACTTC. This chain uses TRBV7-8 with TRBJ2-7; 9 bases line up with TRBD1. This CDR3 is built from 15 residues. CDR1 is SGHVS, CDR2 FQNEAQ, per germline. V lost 5 bases and J lost 4; bases outside the gene matches: 9.

The chain links TRBV9 to TRBJ2-1, with 8 bases matching TRBD1. CDR1 is SGDLS and CDR2 is YYNGEE in the germline V gene. Trimming at V came to 0 bases and at J to 8 bases, leaving 7 bases not matched to a gene. CDR3 length equals 15 residues. CDR3 bases: TGTGCCAGCAGCGTAGGGACAGGGAATCTTGATGAGCAGTTCTTC. This translates into CASSVGTGNLDEQFF.

The chain links TRBV27 to TRBJ2-7, with 9 nucleotides matching TRBD1. The CDR3 is made up of 13 amino acids. The germline V gene has CDR1 MNHEY and CDR2 SMNVEV (reference sequence). J lost 5 bases, V lost 5 bases, and 4 bases had no gene match. CDR3 loop: CASSTGQGHEQYF. The CDR3 nucleotides are TGTGCCAGCAGTACGGGACAGGGCCACGAGCAGTACTTC.

The chain uses TRBV10-2 and TRBJ1-3; tentative D call: TRBD1 (6 bases). The CDR3 runs to 13 residues. CDR1 WSHSY and CDR2 SAAADI come from the germline V gene. Trimming shortened V by 7 bases and J by 3 bases, and 10 bases separated the two germline ends. DNA for the CDR3: TGCGCCAGCAAATCAGGGGATGGAAACACCATATATTTT. It yields the protein CASKSGDGNTIYF.

The chain has TRBV9 and TRBJ2-2, with D maybe TRBD2 (5 bases). The V gene's germline CDR1 is SGDLS and CDR2 YYNGEE. The CDR3 length is 14 residues. V was pared by 1 base and J by 5 bases, with 9 bases between. The CDR3 coding sequence is TGTGCCAGCAGCGTAACTAGTGGGACCGGGGAGCTGTTTTTT. It yields the protein CASSVTSGTGELFF. Full variable domain (missing parts from reference TRBV9 and TRBJ2-2): DSGVTQTPKHLITATGQRVTLRCSPRSGDLSVYWYQQSLDQGLQFLIQYYNGEERAKGNILERFSAQQFPDLHSELNLSSLELGDSALYFCASSVTSGTGELFFGEGSRLTVL.

This chain joins TRBV5-1 and TRBJ2-5; 9 positions match TRBD1. There are 15 residues in the CDR3. Germline V gene lookup returns CDR1 SGHRS and CDR2 YFSETQ. The V and J ends lost 0 bases and 5 bases, in that order; junction bases with no gene match: 5. The CDR3 spells CASSLEGQGVETQYF. The CDR3 DNA reads TGCGCCAGCAGCTTGGAGGGACAGGGAGTCGAGACCCAGTACTTC.

V is TRBV5-6 and J is TRBJ2-3; D is possibly TRBD1 (5 bases). The CDR3 runs to 15 residues. The germline gives CDR1 SGHDT, CDR2 YYEEEE. V lost 0 bases and J lost 2, with 10 bases in between. The CDR3: CASSLAGSYTDTQYF. CDR3 sequence (DNA): TGTGCCAGCAGCTTGGCAGGGTCCTACACAGATACGCAGTATTTT.

This chain links TRBV7-8 with TRBJ2-1; 7 bases align to TRBD1. V gave up 4 bases and J gave up 0 bases; unmatched junction bases: 6. This CDR3 has 16 amino acids. CDR1 is SGHVS and CDR2 is FQNEAQ in the germline V gene. The CDR3 sequence: CASSYPQGVSYNEQFF. CDR3 sequence (DNA): TGTGCCAGCAGCTACCCTCAGGGGGTCTCCTACAATGAGCAGTTCTTC.